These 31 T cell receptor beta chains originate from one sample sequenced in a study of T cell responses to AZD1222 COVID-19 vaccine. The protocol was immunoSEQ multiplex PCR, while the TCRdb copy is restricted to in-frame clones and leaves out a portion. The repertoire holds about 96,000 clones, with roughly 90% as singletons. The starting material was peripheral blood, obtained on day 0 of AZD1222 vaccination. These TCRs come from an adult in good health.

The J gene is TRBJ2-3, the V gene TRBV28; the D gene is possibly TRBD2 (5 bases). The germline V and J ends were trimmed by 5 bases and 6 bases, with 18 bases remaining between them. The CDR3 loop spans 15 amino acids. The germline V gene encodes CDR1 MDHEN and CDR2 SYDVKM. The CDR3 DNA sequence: TGTGCCAGCAGTCCCCAGGTGGCGGGTCAGGATACGCAGTATTTT. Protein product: CASSPQVAGQDTQYF.

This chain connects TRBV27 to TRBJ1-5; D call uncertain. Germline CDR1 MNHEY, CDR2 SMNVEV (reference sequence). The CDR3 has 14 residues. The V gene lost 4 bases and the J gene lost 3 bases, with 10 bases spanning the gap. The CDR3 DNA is TGTGCCAGCAGTTCACGATTTAACAATCAGCCCCAGCATTTT. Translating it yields CASSSRFNNQPQHF.

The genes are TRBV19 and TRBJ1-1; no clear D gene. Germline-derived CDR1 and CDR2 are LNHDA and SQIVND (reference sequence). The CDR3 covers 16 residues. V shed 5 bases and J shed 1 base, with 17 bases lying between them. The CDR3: CASSQRAVARNTEAFF. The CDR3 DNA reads TGTGCCAGTAGTCAAAGGGCCGTGGCGCGGAACACTGAAGCTTTCTTT.

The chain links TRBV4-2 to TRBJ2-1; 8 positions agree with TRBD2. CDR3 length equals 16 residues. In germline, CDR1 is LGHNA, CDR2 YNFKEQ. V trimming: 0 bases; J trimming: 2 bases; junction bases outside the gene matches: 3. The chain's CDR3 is CASSQELAEAYNEQFF. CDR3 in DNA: TGTGCCAGCAGCCAAGAACTAGCGGAGGCCTACAATGAGCAGTTCTTC.

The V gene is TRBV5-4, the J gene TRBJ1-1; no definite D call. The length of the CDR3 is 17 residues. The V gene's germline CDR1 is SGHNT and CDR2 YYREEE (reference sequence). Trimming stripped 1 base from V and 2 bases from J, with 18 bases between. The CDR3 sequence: CASSLSILLTTNTEAFF. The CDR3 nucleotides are TGTGCCAGCAGCTTGTCGATATTACTGACAACCAACACTGAAGCTTTCTTT. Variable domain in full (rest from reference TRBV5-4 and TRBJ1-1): ETGVTQSPTHLIKTRGQQVTLRCSSQSGHNTVSWYQQALGQGPQFIFQYYREEENGRGNFPPRFSGLQFPNYSSELNVNALELDDSALYLCASSLSILLTTNTEAFFGQGTRLTVV.

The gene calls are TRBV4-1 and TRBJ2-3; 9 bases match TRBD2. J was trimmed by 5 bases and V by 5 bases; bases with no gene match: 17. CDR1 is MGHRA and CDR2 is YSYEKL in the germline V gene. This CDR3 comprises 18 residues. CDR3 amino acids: CASSVKGAGGGIVDTQYF. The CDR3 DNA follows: TGCGCCAGCAGCGTTAAGGGAGCGGGAGGAGGGATAGTAGATACGCAGTATTTT.

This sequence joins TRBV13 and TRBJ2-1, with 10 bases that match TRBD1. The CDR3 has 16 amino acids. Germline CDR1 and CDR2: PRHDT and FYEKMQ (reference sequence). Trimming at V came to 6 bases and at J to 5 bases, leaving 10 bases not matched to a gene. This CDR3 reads CASRYGRTGGDNEQFF. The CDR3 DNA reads TGTGCCAGCAGGTACGGTAGGACAGGGGGGGACAATGAGCAGTTCTTC.

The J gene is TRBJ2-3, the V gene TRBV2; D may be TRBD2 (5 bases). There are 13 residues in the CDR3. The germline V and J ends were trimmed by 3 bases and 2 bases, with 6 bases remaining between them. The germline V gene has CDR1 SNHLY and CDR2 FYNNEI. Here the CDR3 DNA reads TGTGCCAGCAGTGAGGAGGTCACAGATACGCAGTATTTT. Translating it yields CASSEEVTDTQYF.

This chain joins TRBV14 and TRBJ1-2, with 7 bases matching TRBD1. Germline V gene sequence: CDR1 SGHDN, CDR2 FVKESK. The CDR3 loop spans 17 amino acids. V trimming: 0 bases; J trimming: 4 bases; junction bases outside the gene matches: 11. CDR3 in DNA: TGTGCCAGCAGCCAAGATACAGGGGATGGCCCAGGCTATGGCTACACCTTC. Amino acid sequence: CASSQDTGDGPGYGYTF.

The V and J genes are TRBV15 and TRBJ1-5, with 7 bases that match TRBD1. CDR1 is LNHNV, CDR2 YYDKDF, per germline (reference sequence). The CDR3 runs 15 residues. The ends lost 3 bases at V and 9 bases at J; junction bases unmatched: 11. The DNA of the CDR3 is TGTGCCACCAGCAGGGGGTCAGGGGGACGAGGGCCCCAGCATTTT. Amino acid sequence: CATSRGSGGRGPQHF.

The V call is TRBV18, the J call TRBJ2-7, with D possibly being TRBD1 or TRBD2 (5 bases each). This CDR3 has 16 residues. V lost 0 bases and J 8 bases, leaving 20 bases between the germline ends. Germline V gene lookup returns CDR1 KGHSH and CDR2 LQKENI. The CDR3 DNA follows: TGTGCCAGCTCACCACCGTCCGGGGCCCCCTCTAGGAAGCAGTACTTC. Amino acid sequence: CASSPPSGAPSRKQYF.

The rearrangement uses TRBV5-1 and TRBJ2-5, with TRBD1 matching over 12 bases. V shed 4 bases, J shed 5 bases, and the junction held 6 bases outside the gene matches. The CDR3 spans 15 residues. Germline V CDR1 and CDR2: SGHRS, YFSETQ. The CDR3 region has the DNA TGCGCCAGCAGCCGATCAGGGACAGGGGGCGAGACCCAGTACTTC. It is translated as CASSRSGTGGETQYF.

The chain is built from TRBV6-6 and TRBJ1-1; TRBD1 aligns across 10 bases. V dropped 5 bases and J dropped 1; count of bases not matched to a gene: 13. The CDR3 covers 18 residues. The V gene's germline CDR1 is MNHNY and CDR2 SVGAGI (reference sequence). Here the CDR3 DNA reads TGTGCCAGCAGTCTGAAGGGACAGGGGAATTTGTGGAACACTGAAGCTTTCTTT. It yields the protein CASSLKGQGNLWNTEAFF.

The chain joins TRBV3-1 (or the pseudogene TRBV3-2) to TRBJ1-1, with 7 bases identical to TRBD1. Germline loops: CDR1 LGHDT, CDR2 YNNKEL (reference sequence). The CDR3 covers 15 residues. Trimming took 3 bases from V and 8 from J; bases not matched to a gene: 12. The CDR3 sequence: CASSQSQGLRKEAFF. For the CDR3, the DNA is TGTGCCAGCAGCCAGTCACAGGGGCTCAGGAAAGAAGCTTTCTTT.

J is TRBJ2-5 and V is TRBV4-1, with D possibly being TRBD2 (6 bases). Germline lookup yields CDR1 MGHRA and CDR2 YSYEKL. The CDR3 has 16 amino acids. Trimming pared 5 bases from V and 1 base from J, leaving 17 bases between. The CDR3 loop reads CASSTKAGRTQETQYF. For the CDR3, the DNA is TGCGCCAGCAGCACAAAAGCGGGCCGTACCCAAGAGACCCAGTACTTC.

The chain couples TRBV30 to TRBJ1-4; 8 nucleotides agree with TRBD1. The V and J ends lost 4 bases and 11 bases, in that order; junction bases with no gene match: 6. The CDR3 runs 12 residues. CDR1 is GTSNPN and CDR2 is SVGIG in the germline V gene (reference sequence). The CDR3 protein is CAWTPDRGKLFF. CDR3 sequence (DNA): TGTGCCTGGACCCCTGACAGGGGTAAACTGTTTTTT. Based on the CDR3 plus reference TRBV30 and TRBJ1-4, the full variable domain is SQTIHQWPATLVQPVGSPLSLECTVEGTSNPNLYWYRQAAGRGLQLLFYSVGIGQISSEVPQNLSASRPQDRQFILSSKKLLLSDSGFYLCAWTPDRGKLFFGSGTQLSVL.

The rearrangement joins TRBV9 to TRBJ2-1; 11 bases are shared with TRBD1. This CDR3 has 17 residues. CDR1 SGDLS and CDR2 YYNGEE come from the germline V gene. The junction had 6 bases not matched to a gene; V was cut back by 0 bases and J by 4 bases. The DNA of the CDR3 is TGTGCCAGCAGCGTAGCTCTAGGGACAGGGGGGTACAATGAGCAGTTCTTC. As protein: CASSVALGTGGYNEQFF.

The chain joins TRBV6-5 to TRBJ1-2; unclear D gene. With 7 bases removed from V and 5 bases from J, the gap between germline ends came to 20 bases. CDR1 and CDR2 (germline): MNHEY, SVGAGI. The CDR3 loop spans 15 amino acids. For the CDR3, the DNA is TGTGCCAGCACATTCGGTGGCCTCGGGCTTTATGGCTACACCTTC. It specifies CASTFGGLGLYGYTF.

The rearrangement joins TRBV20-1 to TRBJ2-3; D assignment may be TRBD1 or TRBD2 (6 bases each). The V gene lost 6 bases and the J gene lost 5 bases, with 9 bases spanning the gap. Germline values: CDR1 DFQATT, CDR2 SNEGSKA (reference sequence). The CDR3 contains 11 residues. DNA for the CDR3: TGCAGTGCGGAGGGGGAAGATACGCAGTATTTT. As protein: CSAEGEDTQYF.

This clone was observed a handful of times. CDR3 DNA: TGTGCCAGCAGTTACGGGGGGAACACTGAAGCTTTCTTT. Translated, it gives CASSYGGNTEAFF. The rearrangement uses TRBV6-5 and TRBJ1-1; tentatively, D is TRBD1 (5 bases). The germline CDR1 and CDR2 sequences are MNHEY and SVGAGI. This CDR3 is 13 amino acids long. Trimming took off 2 bases at V and 1 base at J, with 5 bases between the two ends.

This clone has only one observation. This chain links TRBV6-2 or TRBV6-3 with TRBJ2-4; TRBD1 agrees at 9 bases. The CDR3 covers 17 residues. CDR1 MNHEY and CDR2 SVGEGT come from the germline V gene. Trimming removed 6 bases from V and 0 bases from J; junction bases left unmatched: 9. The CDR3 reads CASSPSNRGLAKNIQYF. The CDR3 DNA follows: TGTGCCAGCAGCCCTTCAAACAGGGGGCTAGCCAAAAACATTCAGTACTTC.

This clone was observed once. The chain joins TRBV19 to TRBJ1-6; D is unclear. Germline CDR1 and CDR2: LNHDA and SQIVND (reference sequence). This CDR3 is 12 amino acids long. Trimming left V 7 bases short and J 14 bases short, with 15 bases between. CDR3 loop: CASTDDYGALHF. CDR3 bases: TGTGCCAGTACCGATGACTACGGGGCCCTCCACTTT.

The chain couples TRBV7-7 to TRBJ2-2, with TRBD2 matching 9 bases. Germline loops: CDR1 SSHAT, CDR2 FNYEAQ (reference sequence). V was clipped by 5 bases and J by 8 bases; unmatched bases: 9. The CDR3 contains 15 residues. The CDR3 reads CASSLTAGGGGELFF. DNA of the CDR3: TGTGCCAGCAGCCTCACAGCGGGAGGAGGGGGGGAGCTGTTTTTT.

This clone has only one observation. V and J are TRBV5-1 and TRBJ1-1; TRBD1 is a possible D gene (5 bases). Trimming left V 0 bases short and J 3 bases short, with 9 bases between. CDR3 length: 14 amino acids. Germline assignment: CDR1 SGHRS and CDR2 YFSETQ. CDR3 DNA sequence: TGCGCCAGCAGCTTGGCCAGGGCGGACACTGAAGCTTTCTTT. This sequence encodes CASSLARADTEAFF.

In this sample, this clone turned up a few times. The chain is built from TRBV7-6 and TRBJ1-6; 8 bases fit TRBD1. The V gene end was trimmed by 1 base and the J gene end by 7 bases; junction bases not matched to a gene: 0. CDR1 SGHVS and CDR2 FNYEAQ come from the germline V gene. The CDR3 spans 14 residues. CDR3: CASSLDRGNSPLHF. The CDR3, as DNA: TGTGCCAGCAGCTTAGACAGGGGGAATTCACCCCTCCACTTT.

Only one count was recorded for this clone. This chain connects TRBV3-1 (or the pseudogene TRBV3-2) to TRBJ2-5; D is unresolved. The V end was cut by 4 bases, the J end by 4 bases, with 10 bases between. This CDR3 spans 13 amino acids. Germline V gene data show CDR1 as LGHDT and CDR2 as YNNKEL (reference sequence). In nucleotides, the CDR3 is TGTGCCAGCAGCCTCTTGAAAGGAGAGACCCAGTACTTC. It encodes CASSLLKGETQYF.

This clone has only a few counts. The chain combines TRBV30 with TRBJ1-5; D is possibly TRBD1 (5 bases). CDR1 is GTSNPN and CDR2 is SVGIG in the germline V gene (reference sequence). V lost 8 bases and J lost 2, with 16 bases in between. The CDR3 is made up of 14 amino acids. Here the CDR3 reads CAGDDGGGNQPQHF. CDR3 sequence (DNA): TGTGCCGGGGACGACGGGGGTGGCAATCAGCCCCAGCATTTT.

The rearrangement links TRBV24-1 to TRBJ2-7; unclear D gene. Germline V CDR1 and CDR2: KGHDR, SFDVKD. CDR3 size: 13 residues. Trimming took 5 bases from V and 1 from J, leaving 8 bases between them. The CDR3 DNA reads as TGTGCCACCAGTGTGGGCAGTTCCTACGAGCAGTACTTC. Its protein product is CATSVGSSYEQYF.

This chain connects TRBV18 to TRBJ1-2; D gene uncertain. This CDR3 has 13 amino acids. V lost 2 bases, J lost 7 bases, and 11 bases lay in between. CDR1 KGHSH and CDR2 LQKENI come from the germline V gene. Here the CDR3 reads CASSPDGVSGYTF. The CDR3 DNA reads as TGTGCCAGCTCACCAGACGGGGTGTCTGGCTACACCTTC.

The CDR3 region is CASSVTPEGGDTQYF. The CDR3 coding sequence is TGTGCCAGCAGCGTAACTCCAGAAGGGGGAGATACGCAGTATTTT. The rearrangement uses TRBV9 and TRBJ2-3; tentatively, D is TRBD1 (6 bases). Trimming removed 1 base from V and 5 bases from J, with 14 bases in between. The CDR3 is 15 amino acids. Germline assignment: CDR1 SGDLS and CDR2 YYNGEE.

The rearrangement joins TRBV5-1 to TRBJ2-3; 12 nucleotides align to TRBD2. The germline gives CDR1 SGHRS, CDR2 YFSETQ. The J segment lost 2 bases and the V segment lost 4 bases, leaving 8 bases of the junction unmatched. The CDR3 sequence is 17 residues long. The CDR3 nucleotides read TGCGCCAGCAGCCGAGGGGGACTAGCGGGCTCCACAGATACGCAGTATTTT. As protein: CASSRGGLAGSTDTQYF.